This T cell receptor beta chain was recorded in a study of control samples from healthy donors and cancer patients (dated by TCRdb to the early 2020s). There are a few counts of this clone. The antigen it binds to is not known. No base-level quality is on record; no much larger clone is a single base apart. Library preparation employed the immunoSEQ multiplex PCR assay. Held by TCRdb, this immuneACCESS table contains in-frame sequences only and omits some clones. Under half of the omission traces to an unresolved V gene where checked; the cause of the rest is unknown. A total of approximately 100,000 clones appear in this sample, almost 90% of them only once. The ten biggest clones cover less than 15% of the sample. From V the trimming removes 7 bases and from J it removes 0 bases, while the gene matches leave 1 base of the junction unaccounted for. From the cysteine through the phenylalanine, the CDR3 covers 14 amino acids. The DNA shown is the 42-base CDR3, in frame from base 1. Based on the germline V gene, the CDR1 and CDR2 sequences are MGHDK and SYGVNS.

Input material: blood. This TCR was sampled from a man aged 25 to 45 in good health. The rearranged chain carries TRBV25-1 and TRBJ2-2; TRBD1 fits 8 bases in the junction. The CDR3 amino acid sequence is: CASTDRANTGELFF. At the DNA level, the sequence is TGTGCCAGCACGGACAGGGCGAACACCGGGGAGCTGTTTTTT. Outside the CDR3, residues come from the reference TRBV25-1 and TRBJ2-2 proteins, so the full variable domain is: EADIYQTPRYLVIGTGKKITLECSQTMGHDKMYWYQQDPGMELHLIHYSYGVNSTEKGDLSSESTVSRIRTEHFPLTLESARPSHTSQYLCASTDRANTGELFFGEGSRLTVL.